This TCR beta chain was found in a study of shared clonotypes between healthy human individuals. Background on the study: Used for every donor were three CD4 naive, three CD4 memory, two CD8 naive and one CD8 memory plate.

CDR3 length: 15 residues. The germline V gene has CDR1 SGHAT and CDR2 FQNNGV. The V and J ends lost 5 bases and 6 bases respectively, with 20 bases between them. This clone has ten or more counts. CD8 cells regarded as naive lacked CD45RO, were positively chosen for CCR7, and omitted terminally differentiated effector memory CD45RA+ cells. Per the study methods: Because ImmunoSEQ provided only junction sequences with no quality scores, the filtering differed. Using immunoSEQ multiplex PCR, the repertoire was profiled, and TCRdb retains in-frame clones only, with some absent. V, J and clone size are taken as reported in that table, and D and trimming were inferred from the DNA itself. The data contain about 2.1 million clones, around 95% of them seen just once; the ten biggest clones take up under 2%.

The sequenced material came from naive CD8+ T cells from PBMCs. This sequence was found in a man between 18 and 35 years old in good health. Some clones in this sample may be carry-over from other donors' samples. The gene calls are TRBV11-2 and TRBJ2-7; TRBD1 is a possible D gene (6 bases). DNA of the CDR3: TGTGCCAGCAGCGCAAGGACAGTCGGGTATGCCGAGCAGTACTTC. Protein: CASSARTVGYAEQYF.